This TCR beta chain was found in a study of T-cell reconstitution after alpha-beta-depleted transplantation in children. This clonotype was observed a few times. The antigen is undetermined. Study-wide points: Surviving recipient T cells and intrathymic progenitors accounted for some patients' high TCRbeta diversity at day 60. Counts and diversity of T cells one year after transplant came mostly from newly produced T cells. After transplant, at about two months, alpha-beta T cells were reportedly derived from several hundred expanded graft clones.

Molecular barcoding with unique molecular identifiers was used for the TCRbeta library. TCRdb re-called the PCR reads with MiXCR, one entry per CDR3 protein. The table records 580,000 or so distinct CDR3 sequences, 20% to 25% of them present only once. The CDR3 has 15 amino acids. With 3 bases clipped from V and 4 bases from J, the junction kept 6 bases outside the gene matches. This sequence was found in a boy under two years old who had a stem cell transplant for acute myeloid leukemia, so the T cells may come from the graft donor. This specimen was PBMCs, mostly from graft donor cells, taken 360 days after TCRalphabeta/CD19-depleted stem cell transplant. The chain links TRBV12-3 or TRBV12-4 to TRBJ1-3; 7 bases match TRBD1. The CDR3, as DNA: TGTGCCAGCAGTTTTGGTGGGACAGCGGGAAACACCATATATTTT. Its translation is CASSFGGTAGNTIYF.